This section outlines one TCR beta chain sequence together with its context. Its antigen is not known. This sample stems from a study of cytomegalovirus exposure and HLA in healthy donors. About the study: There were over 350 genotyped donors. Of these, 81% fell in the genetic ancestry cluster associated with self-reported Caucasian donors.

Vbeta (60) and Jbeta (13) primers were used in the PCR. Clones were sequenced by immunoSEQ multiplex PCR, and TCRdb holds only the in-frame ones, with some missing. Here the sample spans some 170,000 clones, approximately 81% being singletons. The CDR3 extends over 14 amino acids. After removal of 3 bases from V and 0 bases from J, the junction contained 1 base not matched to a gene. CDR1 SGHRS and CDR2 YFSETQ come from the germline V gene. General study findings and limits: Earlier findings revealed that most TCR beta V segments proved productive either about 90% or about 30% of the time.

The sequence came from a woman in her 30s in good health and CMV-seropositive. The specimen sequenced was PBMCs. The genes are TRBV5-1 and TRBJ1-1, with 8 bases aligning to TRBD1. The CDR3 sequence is CASSSTGVNTEAFF. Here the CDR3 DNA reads TGCGCCAGCAGCTCGACAGGGGTGAACACTGAAGCTTTCTTT.